A single sample is the source of the 9 T cell receptor beta chains below, sequenced in a study of cytomegalovirus exposure and HLA in healthy donors. The primer mix had 60 Vbeta and 13 Jbeta primers. Sequenced by immunoSEQ multiplex PCR; TCRdb stores in-frame clones only, minus some. The table shows over 200,000 clones, with just under 85% occurring only once. The specimen sequenced was PBMCs. The receptor set was obtained from a middle-aged woman in good health and CMV-seronegative.

Notes on this clone: Sequence at one end of the junction differs from germline and may be a read error. This chain connects TRBV7-7 to TRBJ2-7; 12 bases are a match to TRBD2. The CDR3 has 15 amino acids. CDR1 is SSHAT and CDR2 is FNYEAQ in the germline V gene (reference sequence). The CDR3 DNA reads TGTGCTAGCAGCTTTGGACTAGCGGGAAACTACGAGCAGTACTTC. This encodes CASSFGLAGNYEQYF.

The rearrangement joins TRBV19 to TRBJ1-2; TRBD1 might be the D (5 bases). V lost 5 bases, J lost 5 bases, and 15 bases lay in between. The germline CDR1 and CDR2 sequences are LNHDA and SQIVND (reference sequence). This CDR3 has 14 residues. In nucleotides, the CDR3 is TGTGCCAGTAGTCCCGGGACTCGGGCGTATGGCTACACCTTC. Translating it yields CASSPGTRAYGYTF.

The genes are TRBV2 and TRBJ2-5; no definite D call. CDR3 length equals 12 residues. With 7 bases removed from V and 2 bases from J, the gap between germline ends came to 8 bases. Germline-derived CDR1 and CDR2 are SNHLY and FYNNEI. The DNA for the CDR3 is TGTGCCAGCACGCTAGAGCAAGAGACCCAGTACTTC. This translates into CASTLEQETQYF.

The chain combines TRBV19 with TRBJ1-2; weak D call: TRBD1 (6 bases). The V end lost 4 bases, the J end lost 8 bases, and 8 bases lay between the germline ends. The CDR3 covers 11 residues. In germline, CDR1 is LNHDA, CDR2 SQIVND (reference sequence). CDR3 amino acids: CASSSDRGYTF. Written as DNA, the CDR3 is TGTGCCAGTAGTAGCGACAGGGGCTACACCTTC.

The table lists this clone with a few counts. J is TRBJ1-3 and V is TRBV6-1; no firm D call. The germline V gene has CDR1 MNHNS and CDR2 SASEGT. The V gene lost 1 base and the J gene lost 13 bases, with 14 bases spanning the gap. The CDR3 runs 13 residues. CDR3 amino acids: CASSEGGGQMIYF. The CDR3, as DNA: TGTGCCAGCAGTGAAGGTGGTGGGCAGATGATATATTTT.

This chain connects TRBV29-1 to TRBJ2-5; the match to TRBD2 covers 9 bases. Per germline, CDR1 SQVTM and CDR2 ANQGSEA. The V and J ends lost 4 bases and 4 bases, in that order; junction bases with no gene match: 7. The CDR3 contains 14 residues. The CDR3 sequence is CSVASSGVGETQYF. The DNA of the CDR3 is TGCAGCGTTGCATCTAGCGGGGTAGGAGAGACCCAGTACTTC.

The chain employs TRBV7-2 and TRBJ1-6, with unresolved D. Germline assignment: CDR1 SGHTA and CDR2 FQGNSA. This CDR3 contains 14 residues. V lost 5 bases to trimming and J lost 2 bases, with 7 bases between them. The CDR3, as DNA: TGTGCCAGCAGCCATCGGGCCTATAATTCACCCCTCCACTTT. Translation: CASSHRAYNSPLHF.

There are many counts of this clone. The CDR3 loop reads CASSYVGGIEAFF. The CDR3 DNA sequence: TGTGCCAGCAGTTACGTGGGAGGGATTGAAGCTTTCTTT. The chain has TRBV6-6 and TRBJ1-1; D not certain. Germline V gene data show CDR1 as MNHNY and CDR2 as SVGAGI (reference sequence). V lost 2 bases and J 7 bases, leaving 11 bases between the germline ends. The CDR3 extends over 13 amino acids.

V is TRBV11-3 and J is TRBJ2-1, with TRBD1 matching over 9 bases. Germline assignment: CDR1 SGHNT and CDR2 YENEEA. Trimming removed 3 bases from V and 2 bases from J; junction bases left unmatched: 2. The CDR3 is 15 residues long. The CDR3 nucleotides are TGTGCCAGCAGCTTGCGGACAGGGGCCTACAATGAGCAGTTCTTC. The encoded protein is CASSLRTGAYNEQFF.